The present T cell receptor beta chain was sequenced within a study of blood T cell repertoires in COVID-19. Here immunoSEQ multiplex PCR was the method, and the copy in TCRdb shows in-frame clones only, minus some. The sample comprises approximately 220,000 clones, 86% of which are singletons, and 2.2% rests with the top ten. Per the germline V gene, CDR1 is SGHRS and CDR2 is YFSETQ. Trimming shortened V by 0 bases and J by 5 bases, and 12 bases separated the two germline ends. This CDR3 region has 14 residues. The chain carries TRBV5-1 and TRBJ2-7; possible D gene TRBD1, 5 bases. The sequence was obtained from a woman aged 50 to 65 with acute or convalescent COVID-19. The specimen sequenced was peripheral blood. The CDR3 sequence is CASSLDLGVDEQYF. CDR3 in DNA: TGCGCCAGCAGCTTGGATTTAGGGGTGGACGAGCAGTACTTC. Complete variable domain (other parts from reference TRBV5-1 and TRBJ2-7): KAGVTQTPRYLIKTRGQQVTLSCSPISGHRSVSWYQQTPGQGLQFLFEYFSETQRNKGNFPGRFSGRQFSNSRSEMNVSTLELGDSALYLCASSLDLGVDEQYFGPGTRLTVT.